This T cell receptor (beta chain) was recovered during a study of CD8 T cells in Susac syndrome. The CDR3 loop spans 15 amino acids. Germline V gene data show CDR1 as SGDLS and CDR2 as YYNGEE. Trimming shortened V by 0 bases and J by 5 bases, and 14 bases separated the two germline ends. TEMRA cells were enriched by FACS, while CD8+ and CD4+ T cells were obtained through a negative isolation that was performed magnetically. With random hexamers, 0.5 to 1 ug RNA was reverse transcribed. TCRdb analysed the immunoSEQ multiplex PCR reads with MiXCR anew, one entry per CDR3 protein. The table shows 100,000 to 150,000 distinct CDR3 sequences, with approximately 93% occurring only once.

The clonotype comes from a human donor with multiple sclerosis. Specimen: CD8+ T cells from PBMCs. The rearrangement uses TRBV9 and TRBJ2-5; a possible D gene is TRBD1 (6 bases). The CDR3 DNA reads TGTGCCAGCAGCGTAGTCCCAGGGGCTGGGGAGACCCAGTACTTC. Translated: CASSVVPGAGETQYF.